This TCR beta chain was recorded in a study of T cell responses to AZD1222 COVID-19 vaccine (TCRdb year 2021). Describing the broader study: AZD1222 recipients with second doses at about 4 weeks or about 12 weeks were pooled, because spike-specific TCR depth and breadth did not differ between schedules. TCR sequencing covered more than 230 trial participants: 207 given two doses of AZD1222 and 26 given two doses of MenACWY control vaccine. Enrollment into the trials was organized by age into subgroups of 18-55, 56-69 and 70-plus years, and those subgroups contained approximately 150, 30 and 60 TCR-sequenced participants, respectively. Beyond this particular receptor, the publication reports: Participants were mostly white British, with more females than males. The authors suggested clonal diversity may have been underestimated. In the small 56-69-year group, the increase in depth fell short of significance, most likely because of low power. Only six AZD1222 recipients were SARS-CoV-2 seropositive at baseline, limiting conclusions about previously exposed vaccinees. Reportedly, close to half of the unique spike-specific TCRs recognized epitopes lying outside the regions that are mutated in the B.1.351 and B.1.1.7 variants. Because no day 14 peak-response samples were available, the repertoires could be characterized only after the peak T cell response. The whole spike protein was spanned by vaccine-associated CD4 TCRs, and dominant responses were seen in regions 160-218 and 743-854. After two AZD1222 doses, spike-specific TCR breadth and depth were significantly higher than at day 0 and than in MenACWY recipients.

From the cysteine through the phenylalanine, the CDR3 covers 14 amino acids. The retained sequence is limited to the CDR3, 42 bases, with the frame set at the first base. Reading the germline V gene gives CDR1 MNHEY and CDR2 SVGAGI. Trimming leaves V shorter by 6 bases and J shorter by 3 bases, with the junction holding 4 bases beyond the gene matches. The CDR3 regions of human TCRbeta chains were subjected to immunosequencing. Concerning the study's data processing: Repertoire TCRs were matched against a reference library of SARS-CoV-2-specific TCRs generated with the MIRA antigen-specificity platform. Breadth was defined as the fraction of unique TCRs that were SARS-CoV-2-associated, and depth was defined as the fraction of total T cells that were SARS-CoV-2-associated. Using the MIRA data, each spike-specific TCR was mapped to the spike region that the TCR reacts to and placed in a CD4 or CD8 class. Log10-transformed breadth and depth values were compared by one-way ANOVA with Sidak's multiple comparisons tests. Not all clones reach the TCRdb copy of this immuneACCESS table, which keeps in-frame sequences only. Checked studies attribute under half of the gap to unresolved V genes and leave the rest unexplained. D and trimming were read from the DNA, whereas the V and J calls and clone size are those reported in that table. The sample includes more than 150,000 clones, with roughly nine tenths observed a single time. The ten largest account for roughly 1.6% of the sample.

Read against the paper, the sample's time point label means: baseline before first vaccination. Samples from vaccinated people were obtained from the UK trials COV001 and COV002, which included a single-blind randomized controlled phase 2/3 trial of AZD1222 (ChAdOx1 nCoV-19) in healthy adults. Trial participant PBMC samples were collected at day 0 and day 28 after the second dose for TCRbeta chain sequencing. Notes on this clone: Its antigen is currently not known. Per-base quality was not reported, and no clone a single base away is much larger than it.

Sample: peripheral blood, taken on day 0 of AZD1222 vaccination. The chain was built from TRBV6-5 and TRBJ2-2; 7 junctional bases match TRBD2. This clonotype originated in an adult in good health. The CDR3 protein sequence reads: CASSRAGDTGELFF. The DNA sequence is TGTGCCAGCAGCCGGGCGGGGGACACCGGGGAGCTGTTTTTT.